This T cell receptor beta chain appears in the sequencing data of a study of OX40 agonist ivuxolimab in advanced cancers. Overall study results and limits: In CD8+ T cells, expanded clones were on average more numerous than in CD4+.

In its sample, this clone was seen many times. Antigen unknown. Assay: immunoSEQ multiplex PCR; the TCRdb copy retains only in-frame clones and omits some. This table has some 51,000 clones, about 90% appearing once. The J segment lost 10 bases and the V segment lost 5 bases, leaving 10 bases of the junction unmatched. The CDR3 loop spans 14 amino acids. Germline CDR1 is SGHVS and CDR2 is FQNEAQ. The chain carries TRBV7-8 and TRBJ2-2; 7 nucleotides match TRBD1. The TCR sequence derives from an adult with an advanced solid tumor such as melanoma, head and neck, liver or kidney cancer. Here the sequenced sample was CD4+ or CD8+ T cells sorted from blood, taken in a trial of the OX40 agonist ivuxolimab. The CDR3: CASSLETGAAELFF. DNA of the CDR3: TGTGCCAGCAGCCTCGAAACAGGGGCAGCGGAGCTGTTTTTT.